These T cell receptor beta chains were read from a single sample in a study of T cells in localized non-small cell lung cancer. Assay: immunoSEQ multiplex PCR; the TCRdb copy retains only in-frame clones and omits some. The sample includes tens of thousands of clones, 70% to 90% of them seen just once. Source: peripheral blood, taken before any cancer treatment. These receptors were collected from a woman aged 40-75 years with stage I lung adenocarcinoma. The CDR3 runs from the conserved cysteine through the conserved F or W. A D gene is named only where the DNA matches it firmly. Where a row states a size, it is once, few, many or the class of an expanded clone; other rows omit it.

CDR3 protein: CASSLDLSGANTEAFF
CDR3 DNA: TGTGCCAGCAGCTTAGATCTCTCAGGGGCGAACACTGAAGCTTTCTTT
J gene: TRBJ1-1
D gene: .
clone size: .
V gene: TRBV11-2

CDR3 protein: CASSGGQGSGANVLTF
CDR3 DNA: TGTGCCAGCAGTGGAGGACAGGGTTCCGGGGCCAACGTCCTGACTTTC
J gene: TRBJ2-6
D gene: TRBD1
clone size: few
V gene: TRBV6-1

CDR3 protein: CASSLLGNTEAFF
CDR3 DNA: TGCGCCAGCAGCTTGTTAGGGAACACTGAAGCTTTCTTT
J gene: TRBJ1-1
D gene: .
clone size: .
V gene: TRBV5-1

CDR3 protein: CASTLTARYTQYF
CDR3 DNA: TGTGCCAGCACCCTCACCGCCCGGTATACGCAGTATTTT
J gene: TRBJ2-3
D gene: .
clone size: .
V gene: TRBV28

CDR3 protein: CASSPQRDREAFF
CDR3 DNA: TGTGCCAGCTCACCACAACGGGACAGAGAAGCTTTCTTT
J gene: TRBJ1-1
D gene: TRBD1
clone size: .
V gene: TRBV18

CDR3 protein: CASSREAGVDYGYTF
CDR3 DNA: TGTGCCAGCAGCCGGGAGGCAGGGGTCGACTATGGCTACACCTTC
J gene: TRBJ1-2
D gene: .
clone size: .
V gene: TRBV11-2

CDR3 protein: CASRGLAGDGEQFF
CDR3 DNA: TGTGCCAGCAGAGGACTAGCGGGGGATGGTGAGCAGTTCTTC
J gene: TRBJ2-1
D gene: TRBD2
clone size: .
V gene: TRBV28

CDR3 protein: CASSIDHGTGYEKLFF
CDR3 DNA: TGTGCCAGTAGTATAGATCATGGGACAGGGTATGAAAAACTGTTTTTT
J gene: TRBJ1-4
D gene: TRBD1
clone size: .
V gene: TRBV19

CDR3 protein: CASSLWGNTIYF
CDR3 DNA: TGTGCCAGCAGCTTATGGGGAAACACCATATATTTT
J gene: TRBJ1-3
D gene: .
clone size: few
V gene: TRBV11-2

CDR3 protein: CASGGSGASNQPQHF
CDR3 DNA: TGTGCCAGTGGGGGATCGGGGGCTAGCAATCAGCCCCAGCATTTT
J gene: TRBJ1-5
D gene: .
clone size: .
V gene: TRBV28

CDR3 protein: CASRTSGTGDTEAFF
CDR3 DNA: TGTGCCAGCAGGACATCCGGGACAGGGGACACTGAAGCTTTCTTT
J gene: TRBJ1-1
D gene: TRBD1
clone size: .
V gene: TRBV28

CDR3 protein: CASTLGAVVGEQFF
CDR3 DNA: TGTGCCAGCACCTTAGGGGCCGTGGTCGGGGAGCAGTTCTTC
J gene: TRBJ2-1
D gene: .
clone size: .
V gene: TRBV2

CDR3 protein: CASSQGSSFTDTQYF
CDR3 DNA: TGCGCCAGCAGCCAGGGCAGTAGTTTCACAGATACGCAGTATTTT
J gene: TRBJ2-3
D gene: .
clone size: .
V gene: TRBV4-1

CDR3 protein: CASSEFGAGELFF
CDR3 DNA: TGTGCCAGCAGTGAATTCGGGGCCGGGGAGCTGTTTTTT
J gene: TRBJ2-2
D gene: .
clone size: .
V gene: TRBV25-1

CDR3 protein: CASNPGTANYGYTF
CDR3 DNA: TGTGCCAGCAATCCTGGGACAGCAAACTATGGCTACACCTTC
J gene: TRBJ1-2
D gene: TRBD1
clone size: .
V gene: TRBV28